Each of the 5 T cell receptor beta chains below was sequenced from the same sample in a study of blood T cell repertoires in COVID-19. Here immunoSEQ multiplex PCR was the method, and the copy in TCRdb shows in-frame clones only, minus some. There are around 40,000 clones in the sample; about 90% occur only once, and about 15% lies in the top ten. The sample comprised peripheral blood. These receptors all come from a woman in her 30s in a cohort sampled during active COVID-19.

This chain joins TRBV2 and TRBJ1-2; tentatively, D is TRBD1 (6 bases). CDR1 and CDR2 (germline): SNHLY, FYNNEI. V was shortened by 6 bases and J by 3 bases, with 8 bases between the two germline ends. The CDR3 length is 12 residues. In DNA, the CDR3 is TGTGCCAGCAGCGGACAGTACTATGGCTACACCTTC. It encodes CASSGQYYGYTF.

CDR3 in DNA: TGCGCCAGCAGCCAGGCCCTGGGAGGACTAGGACCCTACGAGCAGTACTTC. This translates into CASSQALGGLGPYEQYF. This chain joins TRBV4-3 and TRBJ2-7; 7 bases align to TRBD2. The J segment lost 2 bases and the V segment lost 3 bases, leaving 13 bases of the junction unmatched. The CDR3 extends over 17 amino acids. The germline V gene encodes CDR1 LGHNA and CDR2 YSLEER.

CDR3 region: CASSLGEGNYGYTF. The CDR3 DNA reads as TGTGCCAGCAGCTTGGGGGAGGGTAACTATGGCTACACCTTC. This rearrangement joins TRBV5-4 to TRBJ1-2; D gene unclear. Per the germline V gene, CDR1 is SGHNT and CDR2 is YYREEE (reference sequence). V was trimmed by 0 bases and J by 1 base, leaving 7 bases between them. The CDR3 consists of 14 residues. Full variable domain (missing parts from reference TRBV5-4 and TRBJ1-2): ETGVTQSPTHLIKTRGQQVTLRCSSQSGHNTVSWYQQALGQGPQFIFQYYREEENGRGNFPPRFSGLQFPNYSSELNVNALELDDSALYLCASSLGEGNYGYTFGSGTRLTVV.

V is TRBV9 and J is TRBJ2-1, with 8 bases that match TRBD2. The CDR3 runs to 14 residues. Germline lookup yields CDR1 SGDLS and CDR2 YYNGEE. J lost 4 bases, V lost 7 bases, and 7 bases had no gene match. The CDR3 nucleotides are TGTGCCAGCGGACGTACTAGCGGATACAATGAGCAGTTCTTC. This encodes CASGRTSGYNEQFF. Using reference TRBV9 and TRBJ2-1 for the parts outside the CDR3, the full variable domain is DSGVTQTPKHLITATGQRVTLRCSPRSGDLSVYWYQQSLDQGLQFLIQYYNGEERAKGNILERFSAQQFPDLHSELNLSSLELGDSALYFCASGRTSGYNEQFFGPGTRLTVL.

V gene TRBV9 combines with J gene TRBJ2-7; TRBD2 matches at 7 bases. In germline, CDR1 is SGDLS, CDR2 YYNGEE. Trimming at V came to 5 bases and at J to 3 bases, leaving 8 bases not matched to a gene. The CDR3 runs 14 residues. The CDR3 sequence: CASSPGLGYYEQYF. The CDR3 coding sequence is TGTGCCAGCAGTCCTGGACTAGGTTACTACGAGCAGTACTTC.